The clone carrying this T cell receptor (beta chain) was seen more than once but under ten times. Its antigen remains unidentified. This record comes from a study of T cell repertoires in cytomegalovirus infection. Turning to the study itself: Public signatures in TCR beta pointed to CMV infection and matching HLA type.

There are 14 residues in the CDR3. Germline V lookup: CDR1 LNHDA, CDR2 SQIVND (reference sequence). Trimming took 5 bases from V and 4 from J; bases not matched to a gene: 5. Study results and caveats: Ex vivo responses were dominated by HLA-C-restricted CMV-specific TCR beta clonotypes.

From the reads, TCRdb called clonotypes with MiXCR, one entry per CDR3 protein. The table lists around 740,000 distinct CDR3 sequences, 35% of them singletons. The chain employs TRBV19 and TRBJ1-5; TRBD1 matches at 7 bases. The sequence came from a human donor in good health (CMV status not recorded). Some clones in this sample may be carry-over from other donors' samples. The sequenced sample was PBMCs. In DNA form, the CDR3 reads TGTGCCAGTAGTGGGACAGCGAATAATCAGCCCCAGCATTTT. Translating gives CASSGTANNQPQHF.